Following are 29 T cell receptor beta chains from one sample sequenced in a study of CD8+ T cells in alopecia areata. Treatment specified: oral pan-JAK inhibitor, 5-10 mg twice daily. RNA, once extracted, was reverse transcribed into cDNA for use as the sequencing template. Here immunoSEQ multiplex PCR was the method, and the copy in TCRdb shows in-frame clones only, minus some. Altogether 150,000 to 200,000 clones are present, about three fifths being singletons, with the ten largest covering approximately 0.9%. Sequencing was performed on CD4+ T cells sorted from blood, taken at week 4, from a patient treated with tofacitinib. These receptors all stem from a human donor with alopecia areata.

This chain uses TRBV7-3 with TRBJ1-5, with D uncertain. Germline CDR1 is SGHTA and CDR2 is FQGTGA. This CDR3 contains 18 residues. Trimming pared 2 bases from V and 3 bases from J, leaving 20 bases between. The CDR3: CASSLSSGRGRDNQPQHF. CDR3 sequence (DNA): TGTGCCAGCAGCTTATCATCGGGTCGGGGTAGGGACAATCAGCCCCAGCATTTT.

The chain joins TRBV18 to TRBJ2-2; no reliable D call. Trimming shortened V by 3 bases and J by 4 bases, and 15 bases separated the two germline ends. The CDR3 totals 16 residues. The germline V gene has CDR1 KGHSH and CDR2 LQKENI. Here the CDR3 DNA reads TGTGCCAGCTCACCTTCTTTGAAGATACTCACCGGGGAGCTGTTTTTT. It codes for CASSPSLKILTGELFF.

The table lists this clone with a few counts. The rearrangement joins TRBV5-1 to TRBJ2-2; D possibly corresponds to TRBD1 (5 bases). CDR3 size: 15 residues. Trimming removed 4 bases at V and 2 bases at J, with 12 bases between. Germline V gene data show CDR1 as SGHRS and CDR2 as YFSETQ. The CDR3: CASSPKTVNTGELFF. The CDR3 nucleotides read TGCGCCAGCAGCCCGAAGACAGTAAACACCGGGGAGCTGTTTTTT.

This clone was counted only a few times. V usage is TRBV7-2 and J usage is TRBJ1-5, with D perhaps matching TRBD1 (6 bases). The CDR3 is 15 residues long. Per the germline V gene, CDR1 is SGHTA and CDR2 is FQGNSA. V lost 6 bases and J lost 9, with 21 bases in between. For the CDR3, the DNA is TGTGCCAGCAGGCCGTCGGGGGCGCCTCTCTCGCCCCAGCATTTT. Protein sequence: CASRPSGAPLSPQHF. Full variable domain (rest looked up from reference TRBV7-2 and TRBJ1-5): GAGVSQSPSNKVTEKGKDVELRCDPISGHTALYWYRQSLGQGLEFLIYFQGNSAPDKSGLPSDRFSAERTGGSVSTLTIQRTQQEDSAVYLCASRPSGAPLSPQHFGDGTRLSIL.

The gene calls are TRBV7-2 and TRBJ1-2, with D possibly being TRBD1 (5 bases). CDR1 and CDR2 from the germline V gene are SGHTA and FQGNSA. This CDR3 is 15 amino acids long. V shed 5 bases and J shed 4 bases, with 17 bases lying between them. For the CDR3, the DNA is TGTGCCAGCAGCGCCCGTCAGGGCGGCTCCTATGGCTACACCTTC. The encoded protein is CASSARQGGSYGYTF. Complete variable domain (other parts from reference TRBV7-2 and TRBJ1-2): GAGVSQSPSNKVTEKGKDVELRCDPISGHTALYWYRQSLGQGLEFLIYFQGNSAPDKSGLPSDRFSAERTGGSVSTLTIQRTQQEDSAVYLCASSARQGGSYGYTFGSGTRLTVV.

The chain carries TRBV2 and TRBJ2-7; a weak D match, TRBD1 (6 bases). The germline gives CDR1 SNHLY, CDR2 FYNNEI. The CDR3 runs 10 residues. V shed 6 bases and J shed 10 bases, with 10 bases lying between them. CDR3 protein: CASRSGQQYF. The CDR3 bases are TGTGCCAGCAGATCGGGACAACAGTACTTC.

The rearrangement links TRBV4-1 to TRBJ2-7, with 8 bases lining up with TRBD1. Germline CDR1 MGHRA, CDR2 YSYEKL. This CDR3 is built from 14 residues. V lost 7 bases to trimming and J lost 3 bases; unmatched junction nucleotides: 8. This CDR3 is CASKFEDRDYEQYF. In DNA, the CDR3 is TGCGCCAGCAAGTTCGAGGACAGGGACTACGAGCAGTACTTC.

This clone was seen a few times. The chain couples TRBV19 to TRBJ2-1, with 7 positions matching TRBD2. Germline V CDR1 and CDR2: LNHDA, SQIVND (reference sequence). CDR3 length: 15 residues. The V segment lost 7 bases and the J segment 0 bases; nucleotides outside the gene matches: 6. The CDR3 loop is CASTPGGHSYNEQFF. Here the CDR3 DNA reads TGTGCCAGTACCCCGGGGGGTCACTCCTACAATGAGCAGTTCTTC. Full variable domain (missing parts from reference TRBV19 and TRBJ2-1): DGGITQSPKYLFRKEGQNVTLSCEQNLNHDAMYWYRQDPGQGLRLIYYSQIVNDFQKGDIAEGYSVSREKKESFPLTVTSAQKNPTAFYLCASTPGGHSYNEQFFGPGTRLTVL.

This clone was found a few times. This chain uses TRBV30 with TRBJ2-5; tentative D call: TRBD1 (6 bases). Germline V gene sequence: CDR1 GTSNPN, CDR2 SVGIG (reference sequence). Trimming took off 5 bases at V and 5 bases at J, with 24 bases between the two ends. The length of the CDR3 is 16 residues. DNA of the CDR3: TGTGCCTGGGTTCCGGGACACCAAACACCCGGGGAGACCCAGTACTTC. Its translation is CAWVPGHQTPGETQYF.

This clone was seen more than once but under ten times. The rearrangement joins TRBV25-1 to TRBJ2-5; 12 bases fit TRBD2. The CDR3 runs 13 residues. Looked up from germline, CDR1 is MGHDK and CDR2 is SYGVNS. The J segment lost 5 bases and the V segment lost 6 bases, leaving 1 base of the junction unmatched. In nucleotides, the CDR3 is TGTGCCAGCAGGACTAGCGGGGGTGAGACCCAGTACTTC. It is translated as CASRTSGGETQYF.

V gene TRBV6-5 combines with J gene TRBJ2-7; D is tentatively TRBD1 or TRBD2 (5 bases each). V dropped 10 bases and J dropped 3 bases, with 19 bases sitting between them. The CDR3 sequence is 14 residues long. Germline CDR1 and CDR2: MNHEY and SVGAGI. The CDR3 region has the DNA TGTGCCACCCGTCGACCAGGTGGGGGCTACGAGCAGTACTTC. Encoded protein: CATRRPGGGYEQYF.

This clone showed up just a few times. This chain uses TRBV2 with TRBJ1-1; D is unresolved. Germline V CDR1 and CDR2: SNHLY, FYNNEI. The CDR3 spans 14 residues. Trimming took 5 bases from V and 1 from J, leaving 11 bases between them. The CDR3 sequence is CASSPRGGNTEAFF. The CDR3 DNA reads TGTGCCAGCAGTCCGCGGGGAGGGAACACTGAAGCTTTCTTT.

CDR3: CSALLADTQYF. CDR3 DNA sequence: TGCAGTGCCCTACTAGCAGATACGCAGTATTTT. The rearrangement joins TRBV20-1 to TRBJ2-3, with D perhaps matching TRBD2 (5 bases). V gave up 6 bases and J gave up 4 bases, with 8 bases separating them. Germline V gene lookup returns CDR1 DFQATT and CDR2 SNEGSKA (reference sequence). The length of the CDR3 is 11 residues.

The chain couples TRBV11-2 to TRBJ2-2; no clear D gene. In germline, CDR1 is SGHAT, CDR2 FQNNGV. Trimming took 5 bases from V and 5 from J, leaving 9 bases between them. This CDR3 has 13 residues. The CDR3 bases are TGTGCCAGCAGCCCAATCCCTACCGGGGAGCTGTTTTTT. This codes for CASSPIPTGELFF.

About this clone: Other DNA sequences within the sample encode an identical CDR3. The rearrangement links TRBV5-1 to TRBJ2-5; TRBD2 is a possible D gene (6 bases). Germline lookup yields CDR1 SGHRS and CDR2 YFSETQ. V shed 4 bases and J shed 1 base, with 8 bases lying between them. The CDR3 contains 13 residues. The CDR3 here is CASSLGSQETQYF. The CDR3 region has the DNA TGCGCCAGCAGCCTCGGGAGCCAAGAGACCCAGTACTTC.

V and J are TRBV6-1 and TRBJ2-5; D is perhaps TRBD2 (6 bases). The CDR3 loop spans 15 amino acids. Trimming left V 4 bases short and J 3 bases short, with 15 bases between. Germline-derived CDR1 and CDR2 are MNHNS and SASEGT. CDR3 nucleotides: TGTGCCAGCAGTGGGGTCCCGGGACTTGAAGAGACCCAGTACTTC. Translated: CASSGVPGLEETQYF.

The genes are TRBV27 and TRBJ1-6; no firm D call. The CDR3 consists of 13 residues. Trimming took 4 bases from V and 14 from J, leaving 15 bases between them. Germline CDR1 and CDR2: MNHEY and SMNVEV (reference sequence). The CDR3, as DNA: TGTGCCAGCAGTTCGCAGCAGGCCCCAGCCCTCCACTTT. This encodes CASSSQQAPALHF.

This chain connects TRBV29-1 to TRBJ1-2; TRBD1 aligns across 7 bases. Per the germline V gene, CDR1 is SQVTM and CDR2 is ANQGSEA. V lost 2 bases to trimming and J lost 6 bases; unmatched junction nucleotides: 6. This CDR3 has 13 amino acids. CDR3 protein: CSVETRGSNGYTF. The CDR3 bases are TGCAGCGTTGAAACCAGGGGGAGTAATGGCTACACCTTC.

This chain uses TRBV6-5 with TRBJ2-1; TRBD2 is a possible D gene (6 bases). The CDR3 has 14 amino acids. Germline lookup yields CDR1 MNHEY and CDR2 SVGAGI. Deletions cut 5 bases from V and 7 bases from J, with 15 bases between. Written as DNA, the CDR3 is TGTGCCAGCAGTCCCAGTGGGGGGAGGAATGAGCAGTTCTTC. Translated, it gives CASSPSGGRNEQFF.

The rearrangement uses TRBV29-1 and TRBJ1-6; D remains unclear. The CDR3 has 14 amino acids. V was trimmed by 3 bases and J by 5 bases, leaving 11 bases between them. Germline V gives CDR1 SQVTM, CDR2 ANQGSEA. The CDR3 bases are TGCAGCGTTGAGGAAGGTGGCAATAATTCACCCCTCCACTTT. This codes for CSVEEGGNNSPLHF. Full variable domain (remainder filled in from reference TRBV29-1 and TRBJ1-6): SAVISQKPSRDICQRGTSLTIQCQVDSQVTMMFWYRQQPGQSLTLIATANQGSEATYESGFVIDKFPISRPNLTFSTLTVSNMSPEDSSIYLCSVEEGGNNSPLHFGNGTRLTVT.

The V call is TRBV25-1, the J call TRBJ2-5; no clear D. Germline V gene data show CDR1 as MGHDK and CDR2 as SYGVNS. The CDR3 has 12 residues. Trimming removed 2 bases at V and 5 bases at J, with 6 bases between. The CDR3 sequence: CASSERRETQYF. DNA of the CDR3: TGTGCCAGCAGTGAAAGAAGGGAGACCCAGTACTTC.

The CDR3 spells CAWSKGSNTEAFF. The CDR3 DNA reads TGTGCCTGGAGTAAGGGTTCGAACACTGAAGCTTTCTTT. V and J are TRBV30 and TRBJ1-1; no reliable D call. The CDR3 contains 13 residues. The V end lost 2 bases, the J end lost 1 base, and 8 bases lay between the germline ends. CDR1 is GTSNPN and CDR2 is SVGIG in the germline V gene (reference sequence).

This sequence joins TRBV4-3 and TRBJ2-7; D gene unclear. Trimming pared 0 bases from V and 4 bases from J, leaving 13 bases between. Per germline, CDR1 LGHNA and CDR2 YSLEER. The CDR3 totals 15 residues. Here the CDR3 reads CASSQEQHQSYEQYF. The DNA for the CDR3 is TGCGCCAGCAGCCAAGAACAACATCAGTCGTACGAGCAGTACTTC.

The rearrangement joins TRBV7-9 to TRBJ2-5; 12 bases are a match to TRBD1. This CDR3 is built from 16 residues. The V and J ends lost 1 base and 2 bases, in that order; junction bases with no gene match: 2. Germline-derived CDR1 and CDR2 are SEHNR and FQNEAQ (reference sequence). The CDR3: CASSLGDRGRQETQYF. The CDR3 region has the DNA TGTGCCAGCAGCTTAGGGGACAGGGGGCGACAAGAGACCCAGTACTTC.

A single count supports this clone. The V gene is TRBV5-1, the J gene TRBJ2-1; TRBD1 is a possible D gene (5 bases). Germline CDR1 SGHRS, CDR2 YFSETQ. This CDR3 is built from 13 residues. With 3 bases removed from V and 7 bases from J, the gap between germline ends came to 11 bases. CDR3 DNA: TGCGCCAGCAGCTGGCCCGGACAAAATGAGCAGTTCTTC. Amino acid sequence: CASSWPGQNEQFF. The full variable domain, with the rest looked up from reference TRBV5-1 and TRBJ2-1, is KAGVTQTPRYLIKTRGQQVTLSCSPISGHRSVSWYQQTPGQGLQFLFEYFSETQRNKGNFPGRFSGRQFSNSRSEMNVSTLELGDSALYLCASSWPGQNEQFFGPGTRLTVL.

This chain joins TRBV18 and TRBJ2-5; D is ambiguous. Germline CDR1 is KGHSH and CDR2 is LQKENI. V lost 2 bases to trimming and J lost 1 base, with 8 bases between them. The CDR3 spans 14 residues. CDR3 sequence reads: CASSPFIGQETQYF. The CDR3 DNA reads TGTGCCAGCTCACCATTTATTGGCCAAGAGACCCAGTACTTC.

The chain recombines TRBV6-6 with TRBJ2-5; D ambiguous. Germline values: CDR1 MNHNY, CDR2 SVGAGI (reference sequence). V was trimmed by 6 bases and J by 1 base, leaving 15 bases between them. The CDR3 has 15 amino acids. CDR3 in amino acids: CASRPNLAIQETQYF. CDR3 DNA sequence: TGTGCCAGCAGGCCTAACTTAGCTATCCAAGAGACCCAGTACTTC.

This clone has just one count. The chain links TRBV25-1 to TRBJ1-1; no reliable D call. Germline V gene sequence: CDR1 MGHDK, CDR2 SYGVNS. The CDR3 loop spans 14 amino acids. With 4 bases removed from V and 0 bases from J, the gap between germline ends came to 9 bases. DNA of the CDR3: TGTGCCAGCAGTGTCGGGGTCATGAACACTGAAGCTTTCTTT. It encodes CASSVGVMNTEAFF.

This chain joins TRBV5-4 and TRBJ1-6, with a weak D call TRBD1 (5 bases). Germline lookup yields CDR1 SGHNT and CDR2 YYREEE (reference sequence). The CDR3 has 16 residues. The V end was cut by 4 bases, the J end by 8 bases, with 19 bases between. Written as DNA, the CDR3 is TGTGCCAGCAGCACCTCCGCAGGGAAACTAGATTCACCCCTCCACTTT. Amino acid sequence: CASSTSAGKLDSPLHF.